Below are 19 T cell receptor beta chains sequenced from a single sample in a study of blood T cells in healthy people across ages. Sample-barcoded 5' priming and a J-beta primer mix drove a second PCR of roughly 7 to 11 cycles. TCRdb passed the 5' RACE reads through MiXCR, listing each CDR3 protein once. The sample holds approximately 1.5 million distinct CDR3 sequences, about 45% seen once. The sequenced material came from blood. These receptors were taken from a woman aged 18-29 years in good health.

With regard to this clonotype: With a much larger clone just one base away, this may be a read error. The chain joins TRBV5-6 to TRBJ2-7, with TRBD1 matching 7 bases. CDR3 length: 13 amino acids. Germline V gene data show CDR1 as SGHDT and CDR2 as YYEEEE. The V and J ends lost 2 bases and 6 bases, in that order; junction bases with no gene match: 5. The CDR3 region is CASSFRQGCEQYF. The CDR3 DNA sequence: TGTGCCAGCAGCTTTAGACAGGGCTGCGAGCAGTACTTC.

The sample holds a few counts of this clonotype. V usage is TRBV20-1 and J usage is TRBJ2-1; no reliable D call. This CDR3 is built from 11 residues. Germline-derived CDR1 and CDR2 are DFQATT and SNEGSKA (reference sequence). Trimming cost V 6 bases and J 4 bases, with 7 bases left between them. The CDR3 spells CSAPRYNEQFF. The CDR3 DNA reads as TGCAGTGCCCCCAGATACAATGAGCAGTTCTTC.

This clonotype was seen only a few times. The chain couples TRBV9 to TRBJ2-5, with TRBD2 identical over 7 bases. The CDR3 runs to 18 residues. Germline loops: CDR1 SGDLS, CDR2 YYNGEE. With V trimmed by 0 bases and J by 2 bases, 13 bases remained unmatched. CDR3 coding DNA: TGTGCCAGCAGCGTAGGGTCTTCGGCTAGCGGACGACAAGAGACCCAGTACTTC. Translation: CASSVGSSASGRQETQYF.

The chain carries TRBV7-3 and TRBJ2-1; TRBD2 matches 8 bases. The last part of the DNA fits TRBJ2-7 better; the J call may be wrong. This CDR3 region has 15 residues. Germline loops: CDR1 SGHTA, CDR2 FQGTGA. The CDR3 loop is CASSLGAGDYNEQYF. The CDR3 DNA reads as TGTGCCAGCAGCTTGGGAGCGGGAGACTACAATGAGCAGTACTTC.

The J gene is TRBJ1-1, the V gene TRBV27, with unresolved D. The CDR3 spans 14 residues. The ends were cut back, 3 bases at V and 1 base at J, with 9 bases in the middle. Germline V CDR1 and CDR2: MNHEY, SMNVEV (reference sequence). The CDR3 region is CASSFVQSNTEAFF. DNA for the CDR3: TGTGCCAGCAGTTTCGTTCAGTCGAACACTGAAGCTTTCTTT.

This clonotype has only a few counts. The chain is built from TRBV20-1 and TRBJ2-1; 10 bases are a match to TRBD2. The CDR3 is 17 amino acids. V was clipped by 3 bases and J by 3 bases; unmatched bases: 11. Germline V CDR1 and CDR2: DFQATT, SNEGSKA (reference sequence). The CDR3 nucleotides read TGCAGTGCTAGTAGGGGCGGTAGCGGGGGGAGCTACAATGAGCAGTTCTTC. It is translated as CSASRGGSGGSYNEQFF.

Note on this clonotype: This clone may be a read error of a much larger clone one base away. The CDR3 spells CSARDKSSYEQYF. Written as DNA, the CDR3 is TGCAGCGCAAGAGACAAGAGCTCCTACGAGCAGTACTTC. This rearrangement joins TRBV29-1 to TRBJ2-7; D uncertain. Germline values: CDR1 SQVTM, CDR2 ANQGSEA. This CDR3 has 13 amino acids. Trimming cost V 7 bases and J 0 bases, with 13 bases left between them.

J is TRBJ2-6 and V is TRBV4-1; weak D call: TRBD1 (5 bases). Germline V gene sequence: CDR1 MGHRA, CDR2 YSYEKL. V lost 4 bases to trimming and J lost 0 bases, with 13 bases between them. The CDR3 totals 17 residues. The CDR3 loop is CASSLDSKDSGANVLTF. CDR3 DNA: TGCGCCAGCAGCCTAGACAGCAAGGACTCTGGGGCCAACGTCCTGACTTTC.

V gene TRBV6-2 or TRBV6-3 combines with J gene TRBJ2-1; 9 positions agree with TRBD1. V lost 4 bases to trimming and J lost 5 bases; unmatched junction nucleotides: 6. The CDR3 covers 15 residues. Germline V gene data show CDR1 as MNHEY and CDR2 as SVGEGT. For the CDR3, the DNA is TGTGCCAGCAGTTCGGGACAGGGATTTAACAATGAGCAGTTCTTC. Its protein is CASSSGQGFNNEQFF.

This clonotype turned up a few times. This chain uses TRBV28 with TRBJ2-5, with a weak D call TRBD2 (6 bases). The J call may be incorrect, as the DNA end agrees better with TRBJ2-7. The CDR3 totals 15 residues. Germline V gives CDR1 MDHEN, CDR2 SYDVKM. CDR3 region: CASSLSPAGSYEQYF. As DNA, the CDR3 is TGTGCCAGCAGTTTATCCCCTGCGGGGTCCTACGAGCAGTACTTC.

Notes on this clonotype: At one boundary the junction diverges from the germline segment, which might be a read error. V usage is TRBV20-1 and J usage is TRBJ2-1; 8 bases fit TRBD1. The CDR3 has 15 amino acids. CDR1 is DFQATT, CDR2 SNEGSKA, per germline (reference sequence). The CDR3 region is CSAGEPNRGDNEQFF. CDR3 sequence (DNA): TGCAGTGCTGGAGAGCCGAACAGGGGGGACAATGAGCAGTTCTTC.

A few counts support this clonotype. CDR3 nucleotide sequence: TGCAGTGCAGACAGGGACGACTATGGCTACACCTTC. As protein: CSADRDDYGYTF. The V gene is TRBV20-1, the J gene TRBJ1-2; 7 bases are a match to TRBD1. The CDR3 is 12 amino acids. CDR1 and CDR2 from the germline V gene are DFQATT and SNEGSKA (reference sequence). V shed 6 bases, J shed 3 bases, and the junction held 4 bases outside the gene matches.

The chain links TRBV29-1 to TRBJ1-2; weak D call: TRBD1 (5 bases). Between the trimmed V and J ends, which lost 0 bases and 4 bases, there was a span of 15 bases. Germline-derived CDR1 and CDR2 are SQVTM and ANQGSEA. The CDR3 spans 15 residues. This CDR3 is CSVEDQAGTSYGYTF. The CDR3 DNA sequence: TGCAGCGTTGAAGATCAGGCTGGGACCTCCTATGGCTACACCTTC.

This clonotype was seen a handful of times. The chain has TRBV29-1 and TRBJ1-4; 9 bases match TRBD1. This CDR3 is built from 13 residues. V was pared by 2 bases and J by 7 bases, with 2 bases of the junction left unmatched. The germline CDR1 and CDR2 sequences are SQVTM and ANQGSEA. The CDR3 reads CSVERGQGEKLFF. Here the CDR3 DNA reads TGCAGCGTTGAAAGGGGACAGGGTGAAAAACTGTTTTTT.

This chain uses TRBV11-2 with TRBJ2-7; possibly TRBD1 for D (6 bases). The assigned J gene may be wrong: the sequence end matches TRBJ2-5 better. CDR1 and CDR2 (germline): SGHAT, FQNNGV. The CDR3 loop spans 17 amino acids. CDR3: CASSSPSPLVGAETQYF. CDR3 coding DNA: TGTGCCAGCAGCTCTCCTAGCCCCCTCGTGGGGGCCGAGACCCAGTACTTC.

This clonotype was seen a single time. The chain recombines TRBV30 with TRBJ1-5; TRBD1 is a possible D gene (6 bases). Germline assignment: CDR1 GTSNPN and CDR2 SVGIG (reference sequence). This CDR3 comprises 16 residues. The V end lost 0 bases, the J end lost 6 bases, and 18 bases lay between the germline ends. CDR3 residues: CAWSVQGRGSGQPQHF. The CDR3 DNA sequence: TGTGCCTGGAGTGTACAAGGCAGGGGAAGTGGTCAGCCCCAGCATTTT.

The chain employs TRBV12-3 or TRBV12-4 and TRBJ2-1; 7 bases agree with TRBD2. The DNA end lines up better with TRBJ2-7; the J call may be wrong. This CDR3 spans 20 amino acids. The CDR3 is CASTGLLAGSPQSSYNEQYF. In nucleotides, the CDR3 is TGTGCCAGCACCGGTCTATTAGCGGGTAGTCCTCAAAGCTCCTACAATGAGCAGTACTTC.

The rearrangement links TRBV21-1 to TRBJ2-7; the D call in the table, TRBD2, was not verified against the DNA. TRBV21-1 is labeled a pseudogene. This CDR3 is built from 15 residues. The CDR3 spells CASTRTRAGSYEQYF. The CDR3 DNA is TGTGCCAGCACCCGGACCCGAGCGGGATCCTACGAGCAGTACTTC.

The J gene is TRBJ2-2, the V gene TRBV23-1; D gene ambiguous. TRBV23-1 carries the ORF label, with uncertain function. V was shortened by 9 bases and J by 0 bases, with 5 bases between the two germline ends. The CDR3 spans 12 residues. The CDR3 protein is CARQANTGELFF. The CDR3 coding sequence is TGCGCCAGGCAGGCGAACACCGGGGAGCTGTTTTTT.